Sequencing of this T cell receptor (beta chain) was carried out in a study of T cell clonality in common variable immunodeficiency. Study observations and caveats: Common variable immunodeficiency TCR beta sequences reportedly had fewer deletions and N-nucleotide insertions.

In germline, CDR1 is SGHRS, CDR2 YFSETQ. The ends were cut back, 0 bases at V and 1 base at J, with 7 bases in the middle. The CDR3 covers 14 residues. This clone was seen at least ten times. The antigen is not known. The read terminates 3 residues ahead of where the CDR3 ends, so the germline J gene completes it. Assay used: immunoSEQ multiplex PCR; TCRdb lists only in-frame clones, some missing. Recorded here are around 30,000 clones, none singletons. The source is a human donor with common variable immunodeficiency. The sequenced sample was peripheral blood mononuclear cells. J is TRBJ2-5 and V is TRBV5-1; D is undetermined. CDR3 loop: CASSLAHSQETQYF. The DNA read from the CDR3 is TGCGCCAGCAGCTTGGCGCACTCCCAAGAGACC.